A single sample gave rise to the 3 T cell receptor beta chains below, sequenced in a study of blood T cell repertoires in COVID-19. Some clones are missing from TCRdb's copy, which holds only in-frame ones; the method was immunoSEQ multiplex PCR. The sample has 350,000 or so clones, roughly nine tenths seen once. Sequencing was done on a sample of PBMCs or T cells enriched from blood (not recorded which). These receptors all come from a woman aged 25 to 39 who had recovered from COVID-19.

The V call is TRBV5-5, the J call TRBJ1-1; the D gene is possibly TRBD1 (5 bases). The CDR3 contains 13 residues. Between the trimmed V and J ends, which lost 2 bases and 10 bases, there was a span of 15 bases. Germline CDR1 and CDR2: SGHKS and YYEKEE (reference sequence). CDR3 in DNA: TGTGCCAGCAGCTTAGGATCAGGGTTACCAGCTTTCTTT. Its protein product is CASSLGSGLPAFF. Combining the CDR3 with reference TRBV5-5 and TRBJ1-1 gives the whole variable domain DAGVTQSPTHLIKTRGQQVTLRCSPISGHKSVSWYQQVLGQGPQFIFQYYEKEERGRGNFPDRFSARQFPNYSSELNVNALLLGDSALYLCASSLGSGLPAFFGQGTRLTVV.

The DNA for the CDR3 is TGTGCCAGTAGTCGCCGGGGACAGGGGGCTAAAGGCTACACCTTC. This codes for CASSRRGQGAKGYTF. The chain carries TRBV19 and TRBJ1-2, with 12 bases fitting TRBD1. CDR1 is LNHDA, CDR2 SQIVND, per germline (reference sequence). J lost 8 bases, V lost 5 bases, and 9 bases had no gene match. This CDR3 contains 15 residues.

The chain carries TRBV9 and TRBJ2-3; D not certain. Trimming took off 2 bases at V and 1 base at J, with 8 bases between the two ends. The CDR3 is 14 residues long. The germline V gene has CDR1 SGDLS and CDR2 YYNGEE. The DNA of the CDR3 is TGTGCCAGCAGCGTTGGGCCTCGCACAGATACGCAGTATTTT. Translation gives CASSVGPRTDTQYF.